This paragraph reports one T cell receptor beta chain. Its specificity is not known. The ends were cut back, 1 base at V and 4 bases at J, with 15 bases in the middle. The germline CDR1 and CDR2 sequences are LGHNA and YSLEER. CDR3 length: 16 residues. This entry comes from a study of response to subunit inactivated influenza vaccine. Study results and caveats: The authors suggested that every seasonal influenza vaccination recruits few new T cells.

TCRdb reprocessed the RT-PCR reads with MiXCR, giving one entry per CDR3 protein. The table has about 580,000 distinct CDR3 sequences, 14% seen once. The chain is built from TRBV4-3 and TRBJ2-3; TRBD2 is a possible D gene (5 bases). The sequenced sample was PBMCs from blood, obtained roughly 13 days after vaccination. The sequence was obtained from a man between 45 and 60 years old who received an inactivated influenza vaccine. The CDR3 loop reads CASSQGELGVSDTQYF. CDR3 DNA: TGCGCCAGCAGCCAAGGCGAACTCGGGGTATCAGATACGCAGTATTTT.